This T cell receptor beta chain appears in the sequencing data of a study of identical twins. Germline V gene data show CDR1 as LGHDT and CDR2 as YNNKEL (reference sequence). The V gene end was trimmed by 0 bases and the J gene end by 2 bases; junction bases not matched to a gene: 5. The CDR3 runs 16 residues. TCRdb reprocessed the 5' RACE reads with MiXCR, giving one entry per CDR3 protein. The table lists some 660,000 distinct CDR3 sequences, 8.6% of them singletons. Regarding the study as a whole: High-abundance cord blood beta clonotypes had fewer insertions; memory repertoires showed none.

About this clonotype: The antigen is undetermined.

The data were also submitted as part of a second study, on yellow fever vaccine responses in identical twins.

The receptor was derived from a woman between 18 and 30 years old in good health. This sequence joins TRBV3-1 and TRBJ2-7; TRBD1 agrees at 9 bases. Input material: PBMCs. In DNA, the CDR3 is TGTGCCAGCAGCCAAGACAGGGACAGGGCGACCTACGAGCAGTACTTC. Translated, it gives CASSQDRDRATYEQYF.